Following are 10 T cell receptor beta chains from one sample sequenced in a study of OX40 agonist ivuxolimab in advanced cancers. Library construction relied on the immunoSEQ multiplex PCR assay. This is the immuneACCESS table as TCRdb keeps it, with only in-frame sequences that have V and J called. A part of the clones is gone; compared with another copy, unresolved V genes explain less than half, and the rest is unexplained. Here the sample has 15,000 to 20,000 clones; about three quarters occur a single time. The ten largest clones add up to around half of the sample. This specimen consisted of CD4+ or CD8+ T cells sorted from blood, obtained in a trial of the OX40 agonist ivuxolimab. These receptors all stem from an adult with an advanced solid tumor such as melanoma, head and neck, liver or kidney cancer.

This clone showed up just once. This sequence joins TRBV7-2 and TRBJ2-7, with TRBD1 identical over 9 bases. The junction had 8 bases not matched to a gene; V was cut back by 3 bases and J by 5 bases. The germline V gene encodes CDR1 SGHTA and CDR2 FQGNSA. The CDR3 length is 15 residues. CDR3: CASSFRDRGFDEQYF. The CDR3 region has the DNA TGTGCCAGCAGCTTCCGAGACAGGGGGTTCGACGAGCAGTACTTC.

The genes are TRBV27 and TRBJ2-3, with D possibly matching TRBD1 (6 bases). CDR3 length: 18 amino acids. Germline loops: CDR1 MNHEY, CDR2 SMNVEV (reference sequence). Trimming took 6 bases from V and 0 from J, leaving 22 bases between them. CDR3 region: CASRLLRDIRQSTDTQYF. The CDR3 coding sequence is TGTGCCAGCAGATTACTCCGGGACATCAGACAAAGCACAGATACGCAGTATTTT.

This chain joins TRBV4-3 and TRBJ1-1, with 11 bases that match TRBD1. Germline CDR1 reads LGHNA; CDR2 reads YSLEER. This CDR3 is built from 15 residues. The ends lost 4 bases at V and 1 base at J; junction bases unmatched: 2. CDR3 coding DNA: TGCGCCAGCAGCCTCGGGACAGGGGGGAACACTGAAGCTTTCTTT. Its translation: CASSLGTGGNTEAFF.

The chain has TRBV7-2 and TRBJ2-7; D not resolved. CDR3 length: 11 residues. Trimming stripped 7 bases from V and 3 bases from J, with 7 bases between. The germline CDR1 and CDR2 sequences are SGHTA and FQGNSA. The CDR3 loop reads CASTHNYEQYF. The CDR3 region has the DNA TGTGCCAGCACCCATAACTACGAGCAGTACTTC.

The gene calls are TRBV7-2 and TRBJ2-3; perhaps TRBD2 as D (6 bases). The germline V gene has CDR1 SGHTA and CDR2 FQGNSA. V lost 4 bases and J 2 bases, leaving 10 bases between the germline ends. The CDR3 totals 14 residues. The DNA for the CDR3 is TGTGCCAGCAGCTCCCCGGGGGACACAGATACGCAGTATTTT. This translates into CASSSPGDTDTQYF.

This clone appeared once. CDR3 sequence: CSVPGTGFEELFF. DNA of the CDR3: TGCAGCGTTCCCGGGACAGGGTTCGAGGAGCTGTTTTTT. The gene calls are TRBV29-1 and TRBJ2-2, with 9 bases identical to TRBD1. The CDR3 runs 13 residues. V lost 5 bases, J lost 10 bases, and 8 bases stayed unmatched. CDR1 SQVTM and CDR2 ANQGSEA come from the germline V gene.

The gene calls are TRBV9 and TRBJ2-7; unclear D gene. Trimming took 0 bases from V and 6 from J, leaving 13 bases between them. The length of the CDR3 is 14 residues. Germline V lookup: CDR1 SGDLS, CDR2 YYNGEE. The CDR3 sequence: CASSVGTDSGEQYF. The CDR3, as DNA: TGTGCCAGCAGCGTAGGCACGGATTCTGGCGAGCAGTACTTC.

This CDR3 is CASSIGLAGPSGANVLTF. Here the CDR3 DNA reads TGTGCCAGTAGTATAGGGCTAGCGGGTCCCTCTGGGGCCAACGTCCTGACTTTC. The chain links TRBV19 to TRBJ2-6; 8 positions agree with TRBD2. V was clipped by 1 base and J by 0 bases; unmatched bases: 5. Germline V CDR1 and CDR2: LNHDA, SQIVND (reference sequence). The CDR3 consists of 18 residues.

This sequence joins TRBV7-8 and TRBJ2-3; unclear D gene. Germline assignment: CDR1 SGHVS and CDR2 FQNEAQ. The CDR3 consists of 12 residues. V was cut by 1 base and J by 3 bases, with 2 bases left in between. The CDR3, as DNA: TGTGCCAGCAGCTTAGGGACAGATACGCAGTATTTT. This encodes CASSLGTDTQYF.

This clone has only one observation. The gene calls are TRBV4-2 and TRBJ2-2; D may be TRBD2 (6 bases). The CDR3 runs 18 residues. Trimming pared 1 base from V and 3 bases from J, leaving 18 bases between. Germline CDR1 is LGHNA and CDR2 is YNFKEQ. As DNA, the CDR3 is TGTGCCAGCAGCCAAGCTATACTCTCCGGAGGGCACACCGGGGAGCTGTTTTTT. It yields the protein CASSQAILSGGHTGELFF.